Here is one TCR beta chain with its context. Per the germline V gene, CDR1 is SGHTA and CDR2 is FQGNSA. The CDR3 sequence is 16 residues long. Trimming removed 5 bases from V and 0 bases from J; junction bases left unmatched: 7. This record belongs to a study of technical replicates of blood from four donors. TCRdb keeps only in-frame clones here, not all; method: immunoSEQ multiplex PCR. Seen here are tens of thousands of clones, around 93% observed once, and the top ten hold 0.2% to 0.3%. This clonotype originated in a human donor in good health. Material for sequencing was T cells isolated from PBMCs. The J gene is TRBJ2-5, the V gene TRBV7-2; TRBD2 aligns across 9 bases. CDR3 sequence (DNA): TGTGCCAGCAGCACCCTAGCGGGACATTACCAAGAGACCCAGTACTTC. It codes for CASSTLAGHYQETQYF.